This record concerns one TCR beta chain sequence. Its antigen is unknown. No much larger clone exists at a distance of one base, and base qualities are not known. The entry originates in a study of vaccination and CD4 T cells after COVID-19 (dated by TCRdb to between 2022 and 2023). For context, the study as a whole: Convalescent patients had a positive SARS-CoV-2 result on nasal swab PCR, and of these patients, some ten had mild disease and one had severe disease. Six males and four females were included in the convalescent cohort, with two Hispanic individuals, seven Caucasians, two Asians and one multiracial person represented. Participants received two doses of either the Pfizer-BioNTech BNT162b2 vaccine (n=8) or the Moderna mRNA-1273 vaccine (n=2). Post-COVID blood samples from convalescent patients were collected a median of approximately 93 days after diagnosis, with a range of roughly 30 to 161 days. Post-vaccine blood samples were taken a median of approximately 70 days after the second vaccine dose, with a range of roughly 13 to 250 days. Culture stimuli were overlapping spike peptide pools from SARS-CoV-2 and from the common cold coronaviruses HCoV-NL63, HCoV-OC43 and HCoV-229E. Control cultures used a CEFX viral epitope pool as positive control, an HIV-1 Nef peptide pool as negative control, or no peptide. In about 11 COVID-19 convalescent patients and a few infection-naive healthy vaccine recipients, the spike-specific CD4+ TCR repertoire before mRNA vaccination was compared with the repertoire after mRNA vaccination.

Library prep was done by PCR. At the Johns Hopkins FTIC core, DNA from the cultured CD4+ T cells underwent TCR sequencing with the Oncomine TCR Beta short-read assay. Genomic DNA was extracted from the cultured CD4+ T cells with the QIAamp micro DNA kit. The Oncomine TCR Beta libraries from cultured CD4+ T cells were pooled using unique dual indexes and then sequenced on an Illumina iSeq 100. Per the original workflow: Non-productive sequences were removed, and CDR3s not starting with C, not ending with F or W, or shorter than 7 amino acids were discarded. Antigen-specific clonotypes were identified with the MANAFEST web application by comparing peptide-stimulated wells with reference and other culture wells. An FDR below 0.05, an odds ratio above 5, and a productive frequency above 0.1% in at least two of three replicate wells were required for clones to be considered positive. Clonotypes that were significantly expanded in both SARS-CoV-2 spike wells and at least one common cold coronavirus spike condition were defined as cross-reactive. CDR3 homology was assessed with Levenshtein distances (stringdist) and unrooted phylogenetic trees (ape) in R version 3.6.1. TCRdb handled the public reads itself, with Q25 trimming in fastp and clone calling in MiXCR, and kept productive beta chains. One record per CDR3 amino acid sequence lists the most common genes and DNA. TCRdb, not the original authors, processed these V and J calls. The sample table holds 11,000 to 15,000 distinct CDR3 sequences, of which roughly a third were seen once. 36% of the sample comes from the top ten.

The treatment or condition label corresponds to: approximately 10-day PBMC culture with coronavirus spike peptide pools or control peptides (ViraFEST assay). To expand antigen-specific T cells with peptide pools and then pick out the expanded clonotypes through TCR sequencing, the study relied on the ViraFEST assay. Positive SARS-CoV-2 PCR tests in the convalescent patients dated from March to December 2020, before Alpha, Beta and Delta variants emerged in the United States. Roughly 2 million PBMCs per well were cultured in IMDM with approximately 5.5% human AB serum and 7.5 to 10 IU/ml IL-2, plus 10 ug/ml peptide pools. Half of the culture medium was replaced with fresh IL-2-containing medium on days 3 and 7. After approximately 11 days of culture, CD4+ T cells were isolated by negative selection with the EasySep CD4+ T cell isolation kit. PBMCs were separated from whole blood using Ficoll-Paque Plus gradient centrifugation and then either used fresh or cryopreserved at -140C. Triplicate wells were generally used for each culture condition.

CDR1 and CDR2, per the germline V gene, are MNHEY and SVGEGT. The CDR3, from cysteine to phenylalanine, totals 13 residues. The CDR3 DNA has 39 bases and is translated from base 1. V loses 2 bases of germline sequence and J loses 8 bases, and the interval between the two ends is 12 bases. Findings and caveats that apply to the study as a whole: The number of convalescent patients in the study was relatively small, and the study did not examine early timepoints following natural infection. Of the vaccine-specific clones found in convalescent patients, nearly all (304 of 307) were mono-reactive for SARS-CoV-2 spike instead of being cross-reactive with common cold coronaviruses. Among convalescent patients, a median approximately 88% of the SARS-CoV-2-reactive clones seen after vaccination appeared only after vaccination, which suggests priming specific to the vaccine. The median count of SARS-CoV-2-reactive clonotypes went up from 20 to 25 after infection to some 38 after vaccination, although the change was not significant.

This sequence was found in a human donor with COVID-19. Sequenced input: cultured CD4+ T cells from blood. The rearrangement combines TRBV6-2 or TRBV6-3 with TRBJ1-2, with the D gene too uncertain to name. Here the CDR3 is given as CASSYGAWGGYTF. The DNA sequence is given as TGTGCCAGCAGTTACGGCGCCTGGGGAGGCTACACCTTC.